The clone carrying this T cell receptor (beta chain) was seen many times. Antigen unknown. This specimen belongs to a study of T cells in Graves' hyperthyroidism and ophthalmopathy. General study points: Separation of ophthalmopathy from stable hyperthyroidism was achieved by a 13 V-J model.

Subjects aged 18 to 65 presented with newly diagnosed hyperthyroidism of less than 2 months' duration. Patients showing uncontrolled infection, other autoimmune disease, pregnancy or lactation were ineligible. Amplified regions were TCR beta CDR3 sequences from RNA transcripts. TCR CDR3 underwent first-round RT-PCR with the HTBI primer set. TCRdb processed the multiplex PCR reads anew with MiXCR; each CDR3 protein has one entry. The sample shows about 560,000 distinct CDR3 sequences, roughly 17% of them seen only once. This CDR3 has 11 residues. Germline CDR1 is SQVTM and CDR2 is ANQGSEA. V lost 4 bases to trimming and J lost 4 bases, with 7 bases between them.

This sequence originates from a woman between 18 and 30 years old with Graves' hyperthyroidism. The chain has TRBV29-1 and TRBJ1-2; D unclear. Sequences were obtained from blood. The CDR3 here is CSVGAGYGYTF. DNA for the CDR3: TGCAGCGTTGGAGCGGGCTATGGCTACACCTTC.